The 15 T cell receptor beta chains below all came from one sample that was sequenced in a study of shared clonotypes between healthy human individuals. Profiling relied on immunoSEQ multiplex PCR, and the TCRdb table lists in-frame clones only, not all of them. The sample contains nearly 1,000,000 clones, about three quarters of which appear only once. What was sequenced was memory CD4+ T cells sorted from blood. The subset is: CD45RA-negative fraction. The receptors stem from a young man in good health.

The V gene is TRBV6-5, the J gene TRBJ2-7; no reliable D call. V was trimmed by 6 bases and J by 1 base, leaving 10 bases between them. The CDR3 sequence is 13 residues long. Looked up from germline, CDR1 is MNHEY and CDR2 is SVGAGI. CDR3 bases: TGTGCCAGCAGGACGAGGCGGTCCTACGAGCAGTACTTC. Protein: CASRTRRSYEQYF.

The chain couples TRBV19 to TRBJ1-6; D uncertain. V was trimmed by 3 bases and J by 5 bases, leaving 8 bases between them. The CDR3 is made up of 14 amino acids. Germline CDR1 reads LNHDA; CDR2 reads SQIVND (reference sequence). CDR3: CASSIGLDNSPLHF. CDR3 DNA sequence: TGTGCCAGTAGTATCGGCCTGGATAATTCACCCCTCCACTTT. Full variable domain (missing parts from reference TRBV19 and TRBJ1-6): DGGITQSPKYLFRKEGQNVTLSCEQNLNHDAMYWYRQDPGQGLRLIYYSQIVNDFQKGDIAEGYSVSREKKESFPLTVTSAQKNPTAFYLCASSIGLDNSPLHFGNGTRLTVT.

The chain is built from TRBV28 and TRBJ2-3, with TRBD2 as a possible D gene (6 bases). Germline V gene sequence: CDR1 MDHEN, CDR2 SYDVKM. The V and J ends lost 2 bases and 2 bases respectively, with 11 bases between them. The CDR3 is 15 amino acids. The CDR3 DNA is TGTGCCAGCAGTTTACCCGGGAGAGACACAGATACGCAGTATTTT. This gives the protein CASSLPGRDTDTQYF.

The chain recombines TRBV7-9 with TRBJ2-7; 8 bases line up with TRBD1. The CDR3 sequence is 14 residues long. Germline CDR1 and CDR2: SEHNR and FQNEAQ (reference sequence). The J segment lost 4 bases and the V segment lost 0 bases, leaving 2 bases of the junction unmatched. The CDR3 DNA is TGTGCCAGCAGCTTAGCGGGACAGGAGTACGAGCAGTACTTC. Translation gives CASSLAGQEYEQYF.

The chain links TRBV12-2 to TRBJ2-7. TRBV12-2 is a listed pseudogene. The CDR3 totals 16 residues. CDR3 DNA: TGTGCAAGTCGCCTTTGCTCCGGGACCCTATTCACCGAGCAGTACTTC. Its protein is CASRLCSGTLFTEQYF.

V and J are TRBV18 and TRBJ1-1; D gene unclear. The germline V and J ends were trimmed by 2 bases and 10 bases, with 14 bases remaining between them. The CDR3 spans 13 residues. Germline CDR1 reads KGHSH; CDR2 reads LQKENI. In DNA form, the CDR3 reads TGTGCCAGCTCACCATCGGATACTAGGGCAGCTTTCTTT. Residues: CASSPSDTRAAFF.

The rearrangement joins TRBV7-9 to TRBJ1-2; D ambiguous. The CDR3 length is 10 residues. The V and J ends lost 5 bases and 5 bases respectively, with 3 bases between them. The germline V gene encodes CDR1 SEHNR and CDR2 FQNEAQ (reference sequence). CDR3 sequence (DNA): TGTGCCAGCAGCAGATATGGCTACACCTTC. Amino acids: CASSRYGYTF. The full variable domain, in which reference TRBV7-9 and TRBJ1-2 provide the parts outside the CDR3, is DTGVSQNPRHKITKRGQNVTFRCDPISEHNRLYWYRQTLGQGPEFLTYFQNEAQLEKSRLLSDRFSAERPKGSFSTLEIQRTEQGDSAMYLCASSRYGYTFGSGTRLTVV.

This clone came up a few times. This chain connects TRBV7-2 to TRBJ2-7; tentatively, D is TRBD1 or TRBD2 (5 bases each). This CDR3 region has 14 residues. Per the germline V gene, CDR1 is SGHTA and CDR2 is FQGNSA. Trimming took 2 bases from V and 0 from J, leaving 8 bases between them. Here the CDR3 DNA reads TGTGCCAGCAGCTTACCGGGACCCTCCTACGAGCAGTACTTC. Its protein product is CASSLPGPSYEQYF.

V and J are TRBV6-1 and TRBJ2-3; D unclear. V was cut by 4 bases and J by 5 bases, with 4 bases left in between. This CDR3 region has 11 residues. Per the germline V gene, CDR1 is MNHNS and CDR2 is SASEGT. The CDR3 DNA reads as TGTGCCAGCAGTGTAAAAGATACGCAGTATTTT. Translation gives CASSVKDTQYF.

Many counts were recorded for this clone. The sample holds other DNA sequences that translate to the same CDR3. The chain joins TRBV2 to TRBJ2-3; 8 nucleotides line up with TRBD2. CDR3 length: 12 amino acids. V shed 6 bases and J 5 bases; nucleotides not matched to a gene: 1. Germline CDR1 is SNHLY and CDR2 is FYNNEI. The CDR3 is CASRLAGDTQYF. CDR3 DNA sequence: TGTGCCAGCAGGCTAGCGGGAGATACGCAGTATTTT.

The CDR3, as DNA: TGTGCCAGCAGCTTAGGGGGGATCTACAACGTCCTGACTTTC. Amino acids: CASSLGGIYNVLTF. The chain recombines TRBV7-9 with TRBJ2-6; D tentatively reads TRBD1 or TRBD2 (5 bases each). The germline V gene has CDR1 SEHNR and CDR2 FQNEAQ (reference sequence). The length of the CDR3 is 14 residues. The V and J ends lost 1 base and 9 bases respectively, with 10 bases between them. Complete variable domain (other parts from reference TRBV7-9 and TRBJ2-6): DTGVSQNPRHKITKRGQNVTFRCDPISEHNRLYWYRQTLGQGPEFLTYFQNEAQLEKSRLLSDRFSAERPKGSFSTLEIQRTEQGDSAMYLCASSLGGIYNVLTFGAGSRLTVL.

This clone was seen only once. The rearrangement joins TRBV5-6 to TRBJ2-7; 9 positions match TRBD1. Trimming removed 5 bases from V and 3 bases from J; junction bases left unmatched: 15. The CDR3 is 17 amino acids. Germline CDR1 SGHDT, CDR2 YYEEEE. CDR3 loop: CASRPNRDRVGFYEQYF. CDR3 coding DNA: TGTGCCAGCAGACCTAACCGGGACAGGGTTGGCTTCTACGAGCAGTACTTC.

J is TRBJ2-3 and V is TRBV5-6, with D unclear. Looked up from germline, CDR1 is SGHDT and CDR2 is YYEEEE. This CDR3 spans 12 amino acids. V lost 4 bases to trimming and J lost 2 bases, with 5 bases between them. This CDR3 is CASSINTDTQYF. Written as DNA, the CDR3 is TGTGCCAGCAGCATTAACACAGATACGCAGTATTTT.

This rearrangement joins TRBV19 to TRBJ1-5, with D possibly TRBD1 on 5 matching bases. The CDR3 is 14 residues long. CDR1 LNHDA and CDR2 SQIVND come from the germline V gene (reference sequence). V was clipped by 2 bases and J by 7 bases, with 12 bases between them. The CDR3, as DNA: TGTGCCAGTAGTATATTCAGGGACGGACAGCCCCAGCATTTT. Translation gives CASSIFRDGQPQHF.

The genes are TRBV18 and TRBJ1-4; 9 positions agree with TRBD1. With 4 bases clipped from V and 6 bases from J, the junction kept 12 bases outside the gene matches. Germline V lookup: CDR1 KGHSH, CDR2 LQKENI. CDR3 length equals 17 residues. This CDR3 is CASSRRIGTGPDEKLFF. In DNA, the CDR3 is TGTGCCAGCTCACGACGGATTGGGACAGGGCCAGATGAAAAACTGTTTTTT.